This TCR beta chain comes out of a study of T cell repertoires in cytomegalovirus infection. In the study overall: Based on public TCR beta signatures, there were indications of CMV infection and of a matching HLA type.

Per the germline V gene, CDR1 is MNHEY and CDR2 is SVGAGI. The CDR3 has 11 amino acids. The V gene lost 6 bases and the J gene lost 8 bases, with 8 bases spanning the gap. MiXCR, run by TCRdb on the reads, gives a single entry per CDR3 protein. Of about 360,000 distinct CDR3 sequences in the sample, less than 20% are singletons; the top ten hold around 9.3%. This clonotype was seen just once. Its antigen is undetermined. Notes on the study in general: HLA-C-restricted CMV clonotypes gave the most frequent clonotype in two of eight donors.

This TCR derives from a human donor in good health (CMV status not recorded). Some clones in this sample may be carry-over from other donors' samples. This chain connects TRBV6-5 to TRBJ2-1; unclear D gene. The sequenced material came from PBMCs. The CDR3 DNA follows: TGTGCCAGCAGGGCGGTCGATGAGCAGTTCTTC. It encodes CASRAVDEQFF.